The clone carrying this TCR beta chain was observed a few times. The antigen remains unidentified. The junction differs from germline at one of its ends, possibly a read error. Other DNA sequences of this sample code for an identical CDR3. This record comes from a study of cytomegalovirus exposure and HLA in healthy donors. Donors in the study were healthy people who gave bone marrow. Study-wide results and caveats: The records held CMV serostatus as the only immune exposure information. There were several of the most significant clusters that appeared linked to common viral pathogens in a later analysis.

Amplification used 60 Vbeta primers and 13 Jbeta primers. Sequenced by immunoSEQ multiplex PCR; TCRdb stores in-frame clones only, minus some. Of tens of thousands of clones listed, roughly 73% are singletons. The V gene's germline CDR1 is SGHVS and CDR2 FQNEAQ. The length of the CDR3 is 14 residues. The chain links TRBV7-8 to TRBJ2-7; D possibly corresponds to TRBD2 (5 bases). This sequence originates from a woman aged 40 to 50 in good health and CMV-seropositive. Sequenced: PBMCs. For the CDR3, the DNA is TGTGCCAGCAGCTTAGGCGGAGGACCCTACGATCAGTACTTC. Its translation is CASSLGGGPYDQYF.